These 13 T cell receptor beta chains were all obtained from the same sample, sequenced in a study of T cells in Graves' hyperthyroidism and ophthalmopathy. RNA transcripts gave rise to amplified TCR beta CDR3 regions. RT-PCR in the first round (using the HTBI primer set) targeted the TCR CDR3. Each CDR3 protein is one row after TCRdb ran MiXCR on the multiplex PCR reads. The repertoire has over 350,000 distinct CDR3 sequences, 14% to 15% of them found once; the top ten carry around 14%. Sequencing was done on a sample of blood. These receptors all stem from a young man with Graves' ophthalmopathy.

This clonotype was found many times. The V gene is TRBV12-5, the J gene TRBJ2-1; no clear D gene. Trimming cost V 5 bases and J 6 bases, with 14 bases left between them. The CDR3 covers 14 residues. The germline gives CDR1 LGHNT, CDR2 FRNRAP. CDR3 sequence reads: CASGPPTAPNEQFF. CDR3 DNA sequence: TGTGCTAGTGGTCCACCCACAGCCCCCAATGAGCAGTTCTTC.

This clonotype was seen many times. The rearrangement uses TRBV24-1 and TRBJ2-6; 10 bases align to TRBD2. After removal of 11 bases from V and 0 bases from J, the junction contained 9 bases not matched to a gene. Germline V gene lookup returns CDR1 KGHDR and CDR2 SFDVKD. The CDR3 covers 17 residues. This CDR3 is CAIEAGGVPSGANVLTF. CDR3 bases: TGTGCCATCGAAGCGGGAGGGGTACCCTCTGGGGCCAACGTCCTGACTTTC.

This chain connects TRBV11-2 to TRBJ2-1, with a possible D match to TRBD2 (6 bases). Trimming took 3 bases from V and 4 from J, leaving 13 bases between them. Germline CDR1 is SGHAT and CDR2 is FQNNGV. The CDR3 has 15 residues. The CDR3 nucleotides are TGTGCCAGCAGCTTCCTCGGGGGACGATACAATGAGCAGTTCTTC. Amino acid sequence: CASSFLGGRYNEQFF.

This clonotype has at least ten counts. CDR3 sequence (DNA): TGTGCCAGCAGCCACGGAGATACGCAGTATTTT. It specifies CASSHGDTQYF. This sequence joins TRBV7-3 and TRBJ2-3; no clear D. Germline lookup yields CDR1 SGHTA and CDR2 FQGTGA. The V gene lost 5 bases and the J gene lost 5 bases, with 5 bases spanning the gap. The CDR3 loop spans 11 amino acids. Looking up the rest from reference TRBV7-3 and TRBJ2-3 gives the full variable domain: GAGVSQTPSNKVTEKGKYVELRCDPISGHTALYWYRQSLGQGPEFLIYFQGTGAADDSGLPNDRFFAVRPEGSVSTLKIQRTERGDSAVYLCASSHGDTQYFGPGTRLTVL.

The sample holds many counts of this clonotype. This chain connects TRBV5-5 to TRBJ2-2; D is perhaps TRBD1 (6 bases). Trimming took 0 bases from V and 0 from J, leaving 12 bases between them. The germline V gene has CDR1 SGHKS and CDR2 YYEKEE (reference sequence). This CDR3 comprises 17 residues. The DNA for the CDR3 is TGTGCCAGCAGCTTGGGTTTGGCAGGGGCGAACACCGGGGAGCTGTTTTTT. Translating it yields CASSLGLAGANTGELFF.

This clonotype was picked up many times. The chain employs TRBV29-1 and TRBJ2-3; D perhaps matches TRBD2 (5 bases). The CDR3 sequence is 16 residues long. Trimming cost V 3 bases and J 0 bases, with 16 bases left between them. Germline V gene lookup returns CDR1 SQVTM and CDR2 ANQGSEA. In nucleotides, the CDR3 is TGCAGCGTTGAGGCCCCCTGGGGAGTGAGCACAGATACGCAGTATTTT. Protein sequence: CSVEAPWGVSTDTQYF.

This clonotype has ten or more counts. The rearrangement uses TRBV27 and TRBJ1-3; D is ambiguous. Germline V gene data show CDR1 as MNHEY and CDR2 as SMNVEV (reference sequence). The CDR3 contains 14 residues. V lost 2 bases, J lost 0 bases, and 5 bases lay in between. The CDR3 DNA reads TGTGCCAGCAGTTTAATGAGCTCTGGAAACACCATATATTTT. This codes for CASSLMSSGNTIYF.

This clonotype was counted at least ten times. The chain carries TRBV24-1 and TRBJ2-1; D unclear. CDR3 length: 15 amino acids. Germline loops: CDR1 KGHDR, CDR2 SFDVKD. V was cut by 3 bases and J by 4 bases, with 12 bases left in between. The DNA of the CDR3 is TGTGCCACCAGTGATCCGTCCGACACTTACAATGAGCAGTTCTTC. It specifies CATSDPSDTYNEQFF.

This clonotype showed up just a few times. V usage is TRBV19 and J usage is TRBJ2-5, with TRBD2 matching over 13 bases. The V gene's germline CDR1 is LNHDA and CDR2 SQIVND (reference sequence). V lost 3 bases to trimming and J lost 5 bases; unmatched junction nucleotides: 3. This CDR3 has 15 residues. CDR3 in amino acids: CASSMTSGRRETQYF. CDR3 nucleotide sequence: TGTGCCAGTAGTATGACTAGCGGGAGGAGGGAGACCCAGTACTTC.

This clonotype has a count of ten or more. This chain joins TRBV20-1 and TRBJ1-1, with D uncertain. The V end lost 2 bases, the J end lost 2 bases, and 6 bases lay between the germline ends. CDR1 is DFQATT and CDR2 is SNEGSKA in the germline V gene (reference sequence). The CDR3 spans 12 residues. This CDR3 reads CSARPLNTEAFF. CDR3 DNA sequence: TGCAGTGCTAGACCCTTAAACACTGAAGCTTTCTTT.

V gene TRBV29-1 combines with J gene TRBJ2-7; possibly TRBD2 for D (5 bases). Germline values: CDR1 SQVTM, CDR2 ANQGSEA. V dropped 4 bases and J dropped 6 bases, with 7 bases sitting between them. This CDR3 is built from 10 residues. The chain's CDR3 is CSVVEGEQYF. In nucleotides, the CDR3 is TGCAGCGTTGTCGAGGGCGAGCAGTACTTC.

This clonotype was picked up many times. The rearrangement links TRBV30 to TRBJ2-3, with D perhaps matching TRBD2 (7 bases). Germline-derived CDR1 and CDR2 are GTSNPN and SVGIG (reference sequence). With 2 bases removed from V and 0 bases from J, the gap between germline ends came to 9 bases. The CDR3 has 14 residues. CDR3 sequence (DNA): TGTGCCTGGAGTCGGGGGGCGAGCACAGATACGCAGTATTTT. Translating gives CAWSRGASTDTQYF.

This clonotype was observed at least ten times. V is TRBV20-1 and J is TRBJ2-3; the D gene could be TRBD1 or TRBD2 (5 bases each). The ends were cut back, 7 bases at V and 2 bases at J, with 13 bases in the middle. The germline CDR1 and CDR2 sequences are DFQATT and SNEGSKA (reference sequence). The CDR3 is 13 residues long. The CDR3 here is CSVEGRITDTQYF. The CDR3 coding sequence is TGCAGTGTTGAGGGACGGATCACAGATACGCAGTATTTT.